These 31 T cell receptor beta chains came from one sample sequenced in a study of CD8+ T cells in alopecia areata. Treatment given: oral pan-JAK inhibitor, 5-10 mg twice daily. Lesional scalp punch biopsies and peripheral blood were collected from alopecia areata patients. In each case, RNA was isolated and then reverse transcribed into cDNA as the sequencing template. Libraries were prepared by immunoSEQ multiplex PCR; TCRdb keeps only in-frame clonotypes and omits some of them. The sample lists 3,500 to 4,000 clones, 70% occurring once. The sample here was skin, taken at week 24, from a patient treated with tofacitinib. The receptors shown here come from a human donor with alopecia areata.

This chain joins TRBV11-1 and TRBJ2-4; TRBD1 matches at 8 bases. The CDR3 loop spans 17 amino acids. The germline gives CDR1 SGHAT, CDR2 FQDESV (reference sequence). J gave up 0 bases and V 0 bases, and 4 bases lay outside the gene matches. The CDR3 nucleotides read TGTGCCAGCAGCTTAGCGGGGACAGGACTAGCCAAAAACATTCAGTACTTC. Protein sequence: CASSLAGTGLAKNIQYF.

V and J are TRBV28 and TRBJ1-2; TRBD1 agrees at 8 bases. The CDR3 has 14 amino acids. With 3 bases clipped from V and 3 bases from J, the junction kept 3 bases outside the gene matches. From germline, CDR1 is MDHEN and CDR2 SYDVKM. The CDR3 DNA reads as TGTGCCAGCAGTTTTCAGGGGGCATACTATGGCTACACCTTC. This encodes CASSFQGAYYGYTF.

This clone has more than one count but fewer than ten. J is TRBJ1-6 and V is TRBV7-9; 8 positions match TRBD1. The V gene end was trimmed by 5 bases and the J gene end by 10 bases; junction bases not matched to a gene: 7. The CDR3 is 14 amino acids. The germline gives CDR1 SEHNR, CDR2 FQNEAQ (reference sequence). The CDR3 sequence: CASSPQGVLSPLHF. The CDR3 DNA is TGTGCCAGCAGCCCACAGGGGGTTTTGTCACCCCTCCACTTT.

CDR3 sequence: CASSPRQGSTDTQYF. CDR3 nucleotides: TGTGCCAGCAGCCCAAGACAGGGTAGCACAGATACGCAGTATTTT. The J gene is TRBJ2-3, the V gene TRBV7-8; 7 bases are a match to TRBD1. The germline V gene encodes CDR1 SGHVS and CDR2 FQNEAQ. The CDR3 sequence is 15 residues long. J gave up 0 bases and V 5 bases, and 5 bases lay outside the gene matches.

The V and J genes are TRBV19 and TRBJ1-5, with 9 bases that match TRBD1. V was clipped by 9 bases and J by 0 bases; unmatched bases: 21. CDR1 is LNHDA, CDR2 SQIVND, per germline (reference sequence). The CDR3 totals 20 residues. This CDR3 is CASPGSTRDRVSSSNQPQHF. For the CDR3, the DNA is TGTGCCAGCCCCGGAAGTACCAGGGACAGGGTCTCATCTAGCAATCAGCCCCAGCATTTT.

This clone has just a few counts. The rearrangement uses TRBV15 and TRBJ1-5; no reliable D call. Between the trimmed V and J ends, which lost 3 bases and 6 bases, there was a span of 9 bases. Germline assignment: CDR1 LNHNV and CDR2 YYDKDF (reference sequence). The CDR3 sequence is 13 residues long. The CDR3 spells CATSSGRSQPQHF. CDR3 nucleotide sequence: TGTGCCACCAGCAGCGGCCGCAGTCAGCCCCAGCATTTT.

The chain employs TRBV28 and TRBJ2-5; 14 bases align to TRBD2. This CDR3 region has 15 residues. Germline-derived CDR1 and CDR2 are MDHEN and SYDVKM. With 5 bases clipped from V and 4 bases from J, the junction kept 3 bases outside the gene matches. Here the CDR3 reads CASSPGLAGGETQYF. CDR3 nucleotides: TGTGCCAGCAGTCCCGGACTAGCGGGGGGAGAGACCCAGTACTTC. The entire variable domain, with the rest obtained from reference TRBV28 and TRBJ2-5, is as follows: DVKVTQSSRYLVKRTGEKVFLECVQDMDHENMFWYRQDPGLGLRLIYFSYDVKMKEKGDIPEGYSVSREKKERFSLILESASTNQTSMYLCASSPGLAGGETQYFGPGTRLLVL.

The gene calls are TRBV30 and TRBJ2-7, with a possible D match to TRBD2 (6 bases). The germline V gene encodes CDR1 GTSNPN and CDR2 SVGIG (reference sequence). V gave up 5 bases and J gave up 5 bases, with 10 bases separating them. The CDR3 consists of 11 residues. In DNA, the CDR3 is TGTGCCTGGGGGCGGGGAAACGAGCAGTACTTC. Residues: CAWGRGNEQYF.

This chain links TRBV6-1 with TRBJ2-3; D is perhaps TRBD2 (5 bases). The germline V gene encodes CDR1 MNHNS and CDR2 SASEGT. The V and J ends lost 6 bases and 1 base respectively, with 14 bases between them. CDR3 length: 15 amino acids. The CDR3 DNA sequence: TGTGCCAGCAGGAGCCGGTACGGGGGCACAGATACGCAGTATTTT. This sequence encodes CASRSRYGGTDTQYF.

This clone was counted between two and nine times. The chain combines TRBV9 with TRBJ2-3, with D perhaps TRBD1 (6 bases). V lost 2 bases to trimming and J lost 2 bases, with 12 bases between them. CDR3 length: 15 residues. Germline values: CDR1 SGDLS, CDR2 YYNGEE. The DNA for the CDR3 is TGTGCCAGCAGCGTGCAGGACAGCTCCACAGATACGCAGTATTTT. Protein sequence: CASSVQDSSTDTQYF.

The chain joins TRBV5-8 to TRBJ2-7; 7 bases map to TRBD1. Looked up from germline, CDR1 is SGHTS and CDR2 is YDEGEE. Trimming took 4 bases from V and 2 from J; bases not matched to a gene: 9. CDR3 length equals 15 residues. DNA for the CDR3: TGTGCCAGCAGCCTCCGGGACAGAGTAACCTACGAGCAGTACTTC. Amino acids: CASSLRDRVTYEQYF.

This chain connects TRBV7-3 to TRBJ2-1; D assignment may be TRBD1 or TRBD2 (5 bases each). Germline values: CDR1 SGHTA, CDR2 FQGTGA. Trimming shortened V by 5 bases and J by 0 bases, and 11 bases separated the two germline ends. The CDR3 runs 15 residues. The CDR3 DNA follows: TGTGCCAGCAGCCAGGGACGTAGCTCCTACAATGAGCAGTTCTTC. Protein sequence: CASSQGRSSYNEQFF.

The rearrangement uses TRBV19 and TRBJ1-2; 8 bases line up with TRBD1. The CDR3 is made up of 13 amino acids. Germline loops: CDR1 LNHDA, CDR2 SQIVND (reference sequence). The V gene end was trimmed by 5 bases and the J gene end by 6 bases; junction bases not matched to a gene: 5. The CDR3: CASSFGQGDGYTF. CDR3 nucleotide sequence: TGTGCCAGTAGTTTCGGACAGGGTGATGGCTACACCTTC.

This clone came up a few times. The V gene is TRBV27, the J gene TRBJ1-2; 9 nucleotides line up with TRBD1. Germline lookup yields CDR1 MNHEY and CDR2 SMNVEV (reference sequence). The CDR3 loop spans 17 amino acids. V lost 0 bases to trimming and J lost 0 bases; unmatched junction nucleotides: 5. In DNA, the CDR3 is TGTGCCAGCAGTTTATCGATGAGACAGGGGGCTAACTATGGCTACACCTTC. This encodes CASSLSMRQGANYGYTF.

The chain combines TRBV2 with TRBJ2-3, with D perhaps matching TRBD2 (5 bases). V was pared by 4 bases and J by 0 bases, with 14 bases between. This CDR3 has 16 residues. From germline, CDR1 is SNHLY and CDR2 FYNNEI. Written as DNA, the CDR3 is TGTGCCAGCAGTGTGGTCGGGATCTCTAGCACAGATACGCAGTATTTT. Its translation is CASSVVGISSTDTQYF. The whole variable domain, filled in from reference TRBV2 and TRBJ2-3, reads EPEVTQTPSHQVTQMGQEVILRCVPISNHLYFYWYRQILGQKVEFLVSFYNNEISEKSEIFDDQFSVERPDGSNFTLKIRSTKLEDSAMYFCASSVVGISSTDTQYFGPGTRLTVL.

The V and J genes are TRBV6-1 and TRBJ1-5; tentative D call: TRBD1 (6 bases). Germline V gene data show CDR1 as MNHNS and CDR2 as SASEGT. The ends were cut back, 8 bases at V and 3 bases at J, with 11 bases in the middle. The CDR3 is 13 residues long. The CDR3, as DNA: TGTGCCAGCGTCAGGGGAGTCAATCAGCCCCAGCATTTT. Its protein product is CASVRGVNQPQHF.

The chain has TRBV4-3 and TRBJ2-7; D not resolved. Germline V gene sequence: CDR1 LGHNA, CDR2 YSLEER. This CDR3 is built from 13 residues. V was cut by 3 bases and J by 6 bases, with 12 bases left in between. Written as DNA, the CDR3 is TGCGCCAGCAGCCATCAAAACGTCGGCGAGCAGTACTTC. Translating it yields CASSHQNVGEQYF.

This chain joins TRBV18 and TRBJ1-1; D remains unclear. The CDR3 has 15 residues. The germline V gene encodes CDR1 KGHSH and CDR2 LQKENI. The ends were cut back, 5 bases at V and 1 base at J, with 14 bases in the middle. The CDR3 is CASSSLQISNTEAFF. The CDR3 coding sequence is TGTGCCAGCTCATCGCTACAGATCTCGAACACTGAAGCTTTCTTT.

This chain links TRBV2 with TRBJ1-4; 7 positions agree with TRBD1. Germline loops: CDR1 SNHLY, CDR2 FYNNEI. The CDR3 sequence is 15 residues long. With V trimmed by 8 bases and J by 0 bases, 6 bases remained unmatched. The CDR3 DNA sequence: TGTGCCAGCCTCCGACAGGGAACAACTAATGAAAAACTGTTTTTT. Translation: CASLRQGTTNEKLFF.

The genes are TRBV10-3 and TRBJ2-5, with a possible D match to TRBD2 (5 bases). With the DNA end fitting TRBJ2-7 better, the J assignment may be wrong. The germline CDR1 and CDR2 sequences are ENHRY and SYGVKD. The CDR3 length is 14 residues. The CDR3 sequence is CAISEGVLSYEQYF. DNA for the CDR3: TGTGCCATCTCCGAGGGTGTGCTCAGCTACGAGCAGTACTTC.

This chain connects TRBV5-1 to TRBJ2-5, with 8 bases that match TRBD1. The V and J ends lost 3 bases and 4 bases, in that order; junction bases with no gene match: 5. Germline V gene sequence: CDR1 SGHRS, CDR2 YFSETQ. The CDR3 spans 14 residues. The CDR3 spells CASSSTGTGETQYF. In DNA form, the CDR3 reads TGCGCCAGCAGCTCTACCGGGACAGGAGAGACCCAGTACTTC. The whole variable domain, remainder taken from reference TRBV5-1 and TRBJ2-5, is KAGVTQTPRYLIKTRGQQVTLSCSPISGHRSVSWYQQTPGQGLQFLFEYFSETQRNKGNFPGRFSGRQFSNSRSEMNVSTLELGDSALYLCASSSTGTGETQYFGPGTRLLVL.

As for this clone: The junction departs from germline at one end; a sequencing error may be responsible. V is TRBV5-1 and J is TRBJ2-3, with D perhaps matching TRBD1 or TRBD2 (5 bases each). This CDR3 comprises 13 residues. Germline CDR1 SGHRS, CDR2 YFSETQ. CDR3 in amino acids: CASSLSGPDTQYF. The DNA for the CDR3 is TGTGCCAGCAGCTTGTCGGGGCCAGATACGCAGTATTTT.

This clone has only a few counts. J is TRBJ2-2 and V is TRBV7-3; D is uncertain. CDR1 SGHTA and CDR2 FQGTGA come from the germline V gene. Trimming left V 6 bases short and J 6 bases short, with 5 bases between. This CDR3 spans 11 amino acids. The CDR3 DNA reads TGTGCCAGCAGTTCCCCCGGGGAGCTGTTTTTT. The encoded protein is CASSSPGELFF. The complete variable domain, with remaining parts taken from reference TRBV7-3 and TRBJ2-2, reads GAGVSQTPSNKVTEKGKYVELRCDPISGHTALYWYRQSLGQGPEFLIYFQGTGAADDSGLPNDRFFAVRPEGSVSTLKIQRTERGDSAVYLCASSSPGELFFGEGSRLTVL.

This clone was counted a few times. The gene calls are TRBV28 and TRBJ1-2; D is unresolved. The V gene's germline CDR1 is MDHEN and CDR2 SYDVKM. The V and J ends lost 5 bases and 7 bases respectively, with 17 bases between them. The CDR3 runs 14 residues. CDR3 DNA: TGTGCCAGCAGTCCCCCCCGACCAGAGAGTGGCTACACCTTC. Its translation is CASSPPRPESGYTF.

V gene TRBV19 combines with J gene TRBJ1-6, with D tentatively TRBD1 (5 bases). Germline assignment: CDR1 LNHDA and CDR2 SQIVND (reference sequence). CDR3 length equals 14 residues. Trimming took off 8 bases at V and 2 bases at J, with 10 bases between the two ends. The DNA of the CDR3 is TGTGCCAGTCGCTCAGGGACCTATAATTCACCCCTCCACTTT. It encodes CASRSGTYNSPLHF.

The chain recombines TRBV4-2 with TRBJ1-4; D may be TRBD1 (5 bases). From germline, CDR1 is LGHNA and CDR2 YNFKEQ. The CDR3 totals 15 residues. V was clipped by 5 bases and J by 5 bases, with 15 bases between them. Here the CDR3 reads CASSVSQGGNEKLFF. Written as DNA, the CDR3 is TGTGCCAGCAGCGTATCTCAGGGTGGGAATGAAAAACTGTTTTTT.

DNA of the CDR3: TGTGCCAGCAACAGCGGACCCCGTACCGGGGAGCTGTTTTTT. Protein: CASNSGPRTGELFF. The V and J genes are TRBV9 and TRBJ2-2; TRBD2 might be the D (5 bases). There are 14 residues in the CDR3. The germline V and J ends were trimmed by 6 bases and 5 bases, with 14 bases remaining between them. Germline CDR1 SGDLS, CDR2 YYNGEE.

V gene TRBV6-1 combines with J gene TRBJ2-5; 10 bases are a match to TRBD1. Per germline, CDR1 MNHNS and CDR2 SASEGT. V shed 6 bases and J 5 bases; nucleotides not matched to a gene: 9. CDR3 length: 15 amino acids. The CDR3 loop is CASRDRDRGKETQYF. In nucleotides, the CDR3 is TGTGCCAGCAGGGACCGGGACAGGGGTAAGGAGACCCAGTACTTC.

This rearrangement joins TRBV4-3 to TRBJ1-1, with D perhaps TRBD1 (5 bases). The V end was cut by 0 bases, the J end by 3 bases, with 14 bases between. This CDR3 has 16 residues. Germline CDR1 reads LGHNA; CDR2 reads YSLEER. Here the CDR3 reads CASSQEGGKRDTEAFF. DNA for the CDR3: TGCGCCAGCAGCCAAGAGGGGGGGAAGCGTGACACTGAAGCTTTCTTT.

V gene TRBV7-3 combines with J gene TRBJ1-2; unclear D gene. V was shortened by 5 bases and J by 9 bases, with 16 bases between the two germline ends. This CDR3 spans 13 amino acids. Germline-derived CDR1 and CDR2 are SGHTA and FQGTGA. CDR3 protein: CASSLGREPSYTF. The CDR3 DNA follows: TGTGCCAGCAGCCTTGGAAGGGAGCCGAGCTACACCTTC. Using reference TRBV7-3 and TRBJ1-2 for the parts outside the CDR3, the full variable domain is GAGVSQTPSNKVTEKGKYVELRCDPISGHTALYWYRQSLGQGPEFLIYFQGTGAADDSGLPNDRFFAVRPEGSVSTLKIQRTERGDSAVYLCASSLGREPSYTFGSGTRLTVV.

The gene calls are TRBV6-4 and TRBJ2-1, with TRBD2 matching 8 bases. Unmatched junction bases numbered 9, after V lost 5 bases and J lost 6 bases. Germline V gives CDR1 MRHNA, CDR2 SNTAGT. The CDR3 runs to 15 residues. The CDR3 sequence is CASSQYGGAGNEQFF. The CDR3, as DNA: TGTGCCAGCAGTCAATACGGGGGGGCCGGCAATGAGCAGTTCTTC.